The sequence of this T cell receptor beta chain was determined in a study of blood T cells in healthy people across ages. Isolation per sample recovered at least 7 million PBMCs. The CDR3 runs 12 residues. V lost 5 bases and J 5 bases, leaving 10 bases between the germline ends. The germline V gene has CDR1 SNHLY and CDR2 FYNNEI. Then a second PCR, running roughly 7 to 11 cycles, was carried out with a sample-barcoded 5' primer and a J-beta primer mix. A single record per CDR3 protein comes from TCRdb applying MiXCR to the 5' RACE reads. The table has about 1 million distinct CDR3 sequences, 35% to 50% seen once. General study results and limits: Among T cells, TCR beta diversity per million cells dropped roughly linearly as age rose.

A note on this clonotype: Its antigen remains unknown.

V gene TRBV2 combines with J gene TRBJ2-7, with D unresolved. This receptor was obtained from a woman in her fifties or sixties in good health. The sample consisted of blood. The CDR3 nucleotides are TGTGCCAGCAGTACGGACCGGAACGAGCAGTACTTC. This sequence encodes CASSTDRNEQYF.